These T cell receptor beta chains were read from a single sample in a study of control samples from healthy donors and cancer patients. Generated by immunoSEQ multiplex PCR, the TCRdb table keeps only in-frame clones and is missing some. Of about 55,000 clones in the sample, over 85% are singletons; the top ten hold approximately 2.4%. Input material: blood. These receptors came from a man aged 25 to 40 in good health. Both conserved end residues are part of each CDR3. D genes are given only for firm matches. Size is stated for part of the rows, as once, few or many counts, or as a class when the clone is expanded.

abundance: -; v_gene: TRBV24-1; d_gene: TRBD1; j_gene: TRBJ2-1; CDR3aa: CATSDSGQGSSYNEQFF; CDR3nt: TGTGCCACCAGTGATTCGGGACAGGGGAGCTCCTACAATGAGCAGTTCTTC
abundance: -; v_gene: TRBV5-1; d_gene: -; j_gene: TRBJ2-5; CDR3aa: CASSLVPDQETQYF; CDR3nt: TGCGCCAGCAGCTTGGTCCCGGATCAAGAGACCCAGTACTTC
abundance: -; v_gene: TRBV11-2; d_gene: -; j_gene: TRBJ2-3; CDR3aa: CASSPRQEDTQYF; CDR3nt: TGTGCCAGCAGTCCGAGACAGGAAGATACGCAGTATTTT
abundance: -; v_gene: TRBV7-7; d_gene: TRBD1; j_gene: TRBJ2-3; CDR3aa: CASSLGTGRSTDTQYF; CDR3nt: TGTGCTAGCAGCTTAGGGACAGGGAGGAGCACAGATACGCAGTATTTT
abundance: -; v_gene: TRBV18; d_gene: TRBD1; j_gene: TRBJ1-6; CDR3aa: CASSPLDRGNSPLHF; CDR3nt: TGTGCCAGCTCACCACTGGACAGGGGGAATTCACCCCTCCACTTT
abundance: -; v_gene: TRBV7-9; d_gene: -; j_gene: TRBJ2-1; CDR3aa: CASSLNYEQFF; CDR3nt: TGTGCCAGCAGCTTAAATTATGAGCAGTTCTTC
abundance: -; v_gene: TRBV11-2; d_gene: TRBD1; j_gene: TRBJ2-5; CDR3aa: CASSLGGGQGSETQYF; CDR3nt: TGTGCCAGCAGCTTAGGCGGTGGACAGGGGTCAGAGACCCAGTACTTC
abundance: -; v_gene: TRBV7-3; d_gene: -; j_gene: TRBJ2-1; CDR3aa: CASSLRAGYVGEQFF; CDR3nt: TGTGCCAGCAGCTTAAGGGCCGGGTATGTGGGTGAGCAGTTCTTC
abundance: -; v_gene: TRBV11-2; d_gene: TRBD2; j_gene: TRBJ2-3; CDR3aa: CASSLSLAGIDTQYF; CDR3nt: TGTGCCAGCAGCTTATCACTAGCGGGGATAGATACGCAGTATTTT
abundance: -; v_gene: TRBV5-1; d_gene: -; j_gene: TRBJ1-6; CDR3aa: CASSLGDIGGSPLHF; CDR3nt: TGCGCCAGCAGCTTGGGCGACATAGGTGGATCACCCCTCCACTTT
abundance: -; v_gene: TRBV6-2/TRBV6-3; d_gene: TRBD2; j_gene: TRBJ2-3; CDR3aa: CASSYGGAQYF; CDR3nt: TGTGCCAGCAGTTACGGGGGGGCGCAGTATTTT
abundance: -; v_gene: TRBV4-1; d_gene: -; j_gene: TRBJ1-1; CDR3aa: CASRLQDEAFF; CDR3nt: TGCGCCAGCAGACTTCAAGATGAAGCTTTCTTT
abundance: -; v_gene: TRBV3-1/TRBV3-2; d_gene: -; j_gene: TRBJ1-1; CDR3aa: CASSPVEAGTEAFF; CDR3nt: TGTGCCAGCTCCCCAGTGGAAGCTGGAACTGAAGCTTTCTTT
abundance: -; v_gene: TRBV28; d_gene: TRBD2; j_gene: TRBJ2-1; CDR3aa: CASDGRYNEQFF; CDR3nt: TGTGCCTCGGACGGGAGGTACAATGAGCAGTTCTTC
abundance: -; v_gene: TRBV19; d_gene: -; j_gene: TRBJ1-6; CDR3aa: CASSLRGVESNSPLHF; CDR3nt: TGTGCCAGTAGTTTGCGGGGGGTCGAAAGTAATTCACCCCTCCACTTT
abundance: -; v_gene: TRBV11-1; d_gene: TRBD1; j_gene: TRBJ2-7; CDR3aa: CASSSMGQGPREQYF; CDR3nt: TGTGCCAGCAGCTCCATGGGACAGGGGCCGCGCGAGCAGTACTTC
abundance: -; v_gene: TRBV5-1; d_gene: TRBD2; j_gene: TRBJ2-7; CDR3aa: CASSTGLAKRRYF; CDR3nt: TGCGCCAGCAGCACGGGACTAGCGAAAAGACGGTACTTC
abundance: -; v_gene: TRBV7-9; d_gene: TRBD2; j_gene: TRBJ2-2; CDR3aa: CASNRGLAGGPGELFF; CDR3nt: TGTGCCAGCAACAGAGGACTAGCGGGAGGGCCCGGGGAGCTGTTTTTT
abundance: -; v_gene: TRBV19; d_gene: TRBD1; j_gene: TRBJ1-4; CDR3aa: CASSKGGVSNEKLFF; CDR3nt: TGTGCCAGTAGTAAAGGGGGCGTATCTAATGAAAAACTGTTTTTT
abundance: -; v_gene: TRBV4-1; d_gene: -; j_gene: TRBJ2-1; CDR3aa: CASSQDLAGNEQFF; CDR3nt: TGCGCCAGCAGCCAAGATCTAGCTGGCAATGAGCAGTTCTTC
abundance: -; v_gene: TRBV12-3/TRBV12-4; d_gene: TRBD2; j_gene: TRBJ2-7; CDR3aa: CASSAGVYEQYF; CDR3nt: TGTGCCAGCAGTGCGGGGGTTTACGAGCAGTACTTC
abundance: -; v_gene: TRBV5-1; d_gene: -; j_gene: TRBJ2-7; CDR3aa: CASTSQGPYYEQYF; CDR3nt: TGCGCCAGCACTTCCCAGGGACCCTACTACGAGCAGTACTTC
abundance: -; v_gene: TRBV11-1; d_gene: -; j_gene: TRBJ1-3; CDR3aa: CASSPGLSGNTIYF; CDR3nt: TGTGCCAGCAGCCCGGGCCTCTCTGGAAACACCATATATTTT
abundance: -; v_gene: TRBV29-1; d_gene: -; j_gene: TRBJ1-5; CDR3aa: CSARNAGSNQPQHF; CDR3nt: TGCAGCGCCCGAAACGCGGGAAGCAATCAGCCCCAGCATTTT
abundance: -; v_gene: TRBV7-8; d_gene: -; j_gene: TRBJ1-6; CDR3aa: CASSLSDGRNSPLHF; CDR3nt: TGTGCCAGCAGCTTGTCGGACGGTAGGAATTCACCCCTCCACTTT
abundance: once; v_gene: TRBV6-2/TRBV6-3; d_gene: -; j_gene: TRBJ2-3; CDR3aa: CASSYPLASSTDTQYF; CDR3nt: TGTGCCAGCAGTTACCCTCTAGCGTCTAGCACAGATACGCAGTATTTT
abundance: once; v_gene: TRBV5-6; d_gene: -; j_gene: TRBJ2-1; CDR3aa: CASSLGPSSYNEQFF; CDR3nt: TGTGCCAGCAGCTTAGGGCCGAGCTCCTACAATGAGCAGTTCTTC
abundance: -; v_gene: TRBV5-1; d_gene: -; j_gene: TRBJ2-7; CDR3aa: CASSLAGQAGNSYEQYF; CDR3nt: TGCGCCAGCAGCTTGGCCGGCCAAGCGGGCAACTCCTACGAGCAGTACTTC
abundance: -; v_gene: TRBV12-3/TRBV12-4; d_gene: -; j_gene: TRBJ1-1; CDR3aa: CASSFASNGAFF; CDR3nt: TGTGCCAGCAGTTTCGCGTCGAACGGAGCTTTCTTT
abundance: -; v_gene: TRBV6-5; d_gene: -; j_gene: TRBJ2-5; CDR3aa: CASTADRLDTQYF; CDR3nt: TGTGCCAGCACCGCAGACAGGCTGGATACCCAGTACTTC
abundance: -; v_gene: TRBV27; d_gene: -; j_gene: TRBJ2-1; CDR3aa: CASFPGLKPYNEQFF; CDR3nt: TGTGCCAGCTTCCCGGGACTCAAACCCTACAATGAGCAGTTCTTC
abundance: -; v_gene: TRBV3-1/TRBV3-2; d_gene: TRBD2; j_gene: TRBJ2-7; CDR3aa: CASSQGLVNGEQYF; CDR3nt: TGTGCCAGCAGCCAGGGACTAGTTAATGGCGAGCAGTACTTC
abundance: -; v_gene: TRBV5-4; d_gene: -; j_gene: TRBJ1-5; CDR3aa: CASSLHGSNQPQHF; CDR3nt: TGTGCCAGCAGCTTGCACGGTAGCAATCAGCCCCAGCATTTT
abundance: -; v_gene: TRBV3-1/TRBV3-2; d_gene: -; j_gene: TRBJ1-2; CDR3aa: CASSQGRNGYTF; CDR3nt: TGTGCCAGCAGCCAAGGCAGGAATGGCTACACCTTC
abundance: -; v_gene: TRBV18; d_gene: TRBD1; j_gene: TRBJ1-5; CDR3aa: CASAGGLTQPQHF; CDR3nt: TGTGCCAGCGCAGGGGGGCTCACTCAGCCCCAGCATTTT
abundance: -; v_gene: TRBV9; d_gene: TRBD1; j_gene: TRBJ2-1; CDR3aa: CASSVHPADGTGYNEQFF; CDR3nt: TGTGCCAGCAGCGTCCACCCAGCAGACGGGACAGGGTACAATGAGCAGTTCTTC
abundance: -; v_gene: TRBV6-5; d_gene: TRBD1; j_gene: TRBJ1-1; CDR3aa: CASRTGGGNTEAFF; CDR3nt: TGTGCCAGCAGAACAGGGGGAGGGAACACTGAAGCTTTCTTT
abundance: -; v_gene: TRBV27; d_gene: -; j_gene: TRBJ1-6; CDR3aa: CASSLSRGDNSPLHF; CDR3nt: TGTGCCAGCAGTTTATCCAGGGGAGATAATTCACCCCTCCACTTT
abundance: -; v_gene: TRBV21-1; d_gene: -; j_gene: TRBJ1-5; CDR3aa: CASSKRGQGGWQPQHF; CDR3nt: TGTGCCAGCAGCAAAAGGGGACAGGGAGGATGGCAGCCCCAGCATTTT
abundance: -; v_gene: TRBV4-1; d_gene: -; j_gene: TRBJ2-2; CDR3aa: CASSLRPGANTGELFF; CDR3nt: TGCGCCAGCAGCCTTAGACCGGGCGCGAACACCGGGGAGCTGTTTTTT
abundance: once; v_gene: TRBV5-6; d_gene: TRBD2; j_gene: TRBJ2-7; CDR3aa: CASSRLAGGPHEQYF; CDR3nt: TGTGCCAGCAGCAGACTAGCGGGAGGGCCCCACGAGCAGTACTTC
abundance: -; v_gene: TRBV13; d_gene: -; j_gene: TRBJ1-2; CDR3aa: CASSLGTAPNYGYTF; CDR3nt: TGTGCCAGCAGCTTAGGGACAGCTCCGAACTATGGCTACACCTTC
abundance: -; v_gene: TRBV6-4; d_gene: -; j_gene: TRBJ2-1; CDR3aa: CARGAMDTYNEQFF; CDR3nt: TGTGCCAGGGGAGCAATGGATACCTACAATGAGCAGTTCTTC
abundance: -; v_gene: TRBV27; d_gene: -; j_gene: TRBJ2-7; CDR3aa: CASSRGVSPYEQYF; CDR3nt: TGTGCCAGCAGTAGGGGGGTAAGCCCCTACGAGCAGTACTTC
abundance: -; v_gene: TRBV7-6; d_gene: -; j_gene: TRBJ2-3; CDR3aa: CASSLGAGSIADTQYF; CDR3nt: TGTGCCAGCAGCTTAGGGGCGGGATCGATCGCAGATACGCAGTATTTT
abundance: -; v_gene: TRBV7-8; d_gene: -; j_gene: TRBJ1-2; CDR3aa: CASSFSRLGGYTF; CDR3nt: TGTGCCAGCAGCTTTAGTAGGCTTGGTGGCTACACCTTC
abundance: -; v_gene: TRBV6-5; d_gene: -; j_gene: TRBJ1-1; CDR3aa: CASSYMSGAGEAFF; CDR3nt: TGTGCCAGCAGTTACATGTCAGGGGCTGGTGAAGCTTTCTTT
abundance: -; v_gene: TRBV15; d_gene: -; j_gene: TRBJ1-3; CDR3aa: CATSRTGTGNTIYF; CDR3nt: TGTGCCACCAGCAGAACCGGGACTGGAAACACCATATATTTT
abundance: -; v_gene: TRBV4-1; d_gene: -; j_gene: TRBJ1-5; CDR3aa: CASSQGGAGQPQHF; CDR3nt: TGCGCCAGCAGCCAAGGGGGCGCGGGTCAGCCCCAGCATTTT
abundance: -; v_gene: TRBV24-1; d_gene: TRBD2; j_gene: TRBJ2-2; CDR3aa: CATTSGGPATGELFF; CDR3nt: TGTGCCACCACTAGCGGGGGGCCGGCCACCGGGGAGCTGTTTTTT